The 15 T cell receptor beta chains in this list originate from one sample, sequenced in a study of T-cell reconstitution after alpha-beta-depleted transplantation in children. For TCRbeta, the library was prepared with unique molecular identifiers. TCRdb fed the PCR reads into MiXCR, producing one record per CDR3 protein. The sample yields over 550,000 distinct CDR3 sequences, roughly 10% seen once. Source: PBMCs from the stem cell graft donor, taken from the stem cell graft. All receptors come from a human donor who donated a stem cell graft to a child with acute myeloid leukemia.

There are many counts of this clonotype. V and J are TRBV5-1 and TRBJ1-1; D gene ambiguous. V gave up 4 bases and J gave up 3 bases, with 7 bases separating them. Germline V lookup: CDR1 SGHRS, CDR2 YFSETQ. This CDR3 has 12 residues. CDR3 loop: CASSGRDTEAFF. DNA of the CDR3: TGCGCCAGCAGCGGGAGGGACACTGAAGCTTTCTTT.

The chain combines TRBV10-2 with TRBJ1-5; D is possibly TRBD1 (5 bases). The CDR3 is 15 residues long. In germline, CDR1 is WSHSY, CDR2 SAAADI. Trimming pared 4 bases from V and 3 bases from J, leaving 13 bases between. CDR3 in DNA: TGCGCCAGCAGTGGGGTGGGGCAGATCAATCAGCCCCAGCATTTT. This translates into CASSGVGQINQPQHF.

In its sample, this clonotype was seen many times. The CDR3 reads CASSAGTGLYEQYF. As DNA, the CDR3 is TGTGCCAGCAGTGCCGGCACAGGACTGTACGAGCAGTACTTC. The chain employs TRBV12-3 or TRBV12-4 and TRBJ2-7; D possibly matches TRBD1 or TRBD2 (5 bases each). This CDR3 has 14 amino acids. V was trimmed by 5 bases and J by 4 bases, leaving 15 bases between them.

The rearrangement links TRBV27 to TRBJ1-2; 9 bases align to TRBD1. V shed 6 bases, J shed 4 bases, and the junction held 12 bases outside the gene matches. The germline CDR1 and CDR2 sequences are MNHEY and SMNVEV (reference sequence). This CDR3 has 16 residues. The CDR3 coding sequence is TGTGCCAGCAGACGAGAACAGGGGGCAGAAATCTATGGCTACACCTTC. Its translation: CASRREQGAEIYGYTF.

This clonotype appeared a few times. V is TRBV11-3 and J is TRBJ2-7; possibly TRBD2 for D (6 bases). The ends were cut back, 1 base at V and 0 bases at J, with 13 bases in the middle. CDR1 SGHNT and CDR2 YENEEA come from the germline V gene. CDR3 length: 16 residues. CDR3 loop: CASSLGSGGPSYEQYF. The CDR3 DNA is TGTGCCAGCAGCTTAGGGTCTGGAGGGCCCTCCTACGAGCAGTACTTC.

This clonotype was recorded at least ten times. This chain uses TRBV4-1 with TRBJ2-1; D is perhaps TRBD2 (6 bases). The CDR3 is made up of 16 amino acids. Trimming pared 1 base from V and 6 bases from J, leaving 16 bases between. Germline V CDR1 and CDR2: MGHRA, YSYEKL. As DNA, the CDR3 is TGCGCCAGCAGCCAAGTAATGGCTAGCGCGGGCAATGAGCAGTTCTTC. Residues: CASSQVMASAGNEQFF.

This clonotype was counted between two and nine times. In DNA form, the CDR3 reads TGCAGTGCCCAAGAGAGCGCTCAGCCCTACGAGCAGTACTTC. Protein: CSAQESAQPYEQYF. J is TRBJ2-7 and V is TRBV20-1; D is uncertain. Germline V gene data show CDR1 as DFQATT and CDR2 as SNEGSKA (reference sequence). V lost 6 bases to trimming and J lost 2 bases, with 17 bases between them. The CDR3 covers 14 residues.

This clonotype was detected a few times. Here the CDR3 reads CASSLGTSGGFSYNEQFF. CDR3 sequence (DNA): TGTGCCAGCAGTTTAGGAACTAGCGGGGGGTTTTCCTACAATGAGCAGTTCTTC. The V and J genes are TRBV3-1 and TRBJ2-1; 12 nucleotides line up with TRBD2. Germline CDR1 LGHDT, CDR2 YNNKEL (reference sequence). V was pared by 6 bases and J by 1 base, with 10 bases of the junction left unmatched. This CDR3 is built from 18 residues.

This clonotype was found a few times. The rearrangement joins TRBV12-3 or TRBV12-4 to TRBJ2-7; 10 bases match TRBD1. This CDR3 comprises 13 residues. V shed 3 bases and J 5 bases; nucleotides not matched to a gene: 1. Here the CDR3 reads CASSLTGGDEQYF. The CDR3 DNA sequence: TGTGCCAGCAGTTTGACAGGGGGCGACGAGCAGTACTTC.

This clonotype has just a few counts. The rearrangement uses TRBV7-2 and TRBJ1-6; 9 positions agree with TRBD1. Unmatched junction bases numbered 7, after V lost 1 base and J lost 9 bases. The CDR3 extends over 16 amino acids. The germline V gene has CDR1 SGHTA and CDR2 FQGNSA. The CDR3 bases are TGTGCCAGCAGCTTAGGGGGGACAGGGTCCATTTCACCCCTCCACTTT. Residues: CASSLGGTGSISPLHF.

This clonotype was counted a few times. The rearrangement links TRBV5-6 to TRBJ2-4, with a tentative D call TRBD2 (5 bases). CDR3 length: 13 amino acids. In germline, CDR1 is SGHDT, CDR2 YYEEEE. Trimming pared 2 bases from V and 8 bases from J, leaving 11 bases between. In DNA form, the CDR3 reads TGTGCCAGCAGCTTAATTCAGAGGGACATTCAGTACTTC. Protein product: CASSLIQRDIQYF.

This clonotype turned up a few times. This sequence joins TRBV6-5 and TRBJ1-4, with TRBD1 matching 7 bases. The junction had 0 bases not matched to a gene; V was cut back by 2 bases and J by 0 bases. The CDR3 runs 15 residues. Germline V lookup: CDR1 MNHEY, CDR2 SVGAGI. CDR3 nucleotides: TGTGCCAGCAGTTACCAGGGGGCAACTAATGAAAAACTGTTTTTT. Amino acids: CASSYQGATNEKLFF.

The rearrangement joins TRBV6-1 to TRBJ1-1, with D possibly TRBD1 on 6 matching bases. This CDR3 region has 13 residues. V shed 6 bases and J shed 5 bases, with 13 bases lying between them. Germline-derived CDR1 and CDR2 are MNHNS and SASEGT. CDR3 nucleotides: TGTGCCAGCAGGCTGGGACAAGGGACTGAAGCTTTCTTT. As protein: CASRLGQGTEAFF.

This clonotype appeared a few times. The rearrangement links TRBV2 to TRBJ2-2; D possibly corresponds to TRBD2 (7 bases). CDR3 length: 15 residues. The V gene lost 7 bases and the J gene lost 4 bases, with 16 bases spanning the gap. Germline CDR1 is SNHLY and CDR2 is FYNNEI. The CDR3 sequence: CASTERGARTGELFF. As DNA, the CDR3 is TGTGCCAGCACCGAACGGGGGGCGCGCACCGGGGAGCTGTTTTTT. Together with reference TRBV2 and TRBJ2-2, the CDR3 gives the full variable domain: EPEVTQTPSHQVTQMGQEVILRCVPISNHLYFYWYRQILGQKVEFLVSFYNNEISEKSEIFDDQFSVERPDGSNFTLKIRSTKLEDSAMYFCASTERGARTGELFFGEGSRLTVL.

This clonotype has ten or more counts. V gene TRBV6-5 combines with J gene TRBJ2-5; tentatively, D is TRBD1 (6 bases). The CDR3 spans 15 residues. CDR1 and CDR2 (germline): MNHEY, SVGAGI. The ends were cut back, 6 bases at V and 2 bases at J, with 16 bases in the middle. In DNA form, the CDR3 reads TGTGCCAGCAGACCCAGAACAGGGACACAAGAGACCCAGTACTTC. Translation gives CASRPRTGTQETQYF.